This is a list of T cell receptor beta chains from one sample in a study of PD-1 blockade in classical Hodgkin lymphoma. Generated by immunoSEQ multiplex PCR, the TCRdb table keeps only in-frame clones and is missing some. The profile shows about 4,300 clones, about 64% of them singletons. The material was peripheral blood mononuclear cells (PBMCs), obtained at baseline. These receptors came from a human donor with classical Hodgkin lymphoma. The CDR3 runs from the conserved cysteine through the conserved F or W. The D gene is left open where the match is weak. Not all rows give a size; the values are once, few, many and, for expanded clones, a class.

v_gene: TRBV5-1; d_gene: .; abundance: .; j_gene: TRBJ2-1; CDR3nt: TGCGCCAGCAGCTTCGGGGGAGGCTCCTACAATGAGCAGTTCTTC; CDR3aa: CASSFGGGSYNEQFF
v_gene: TRBV5-4; d_gene: .; abundance: few; j_gene: TRBJ2-3; CDR3nt: TGTGCCAGCAGCTTGGCGGGCAGGGGGGCAGATACGCAGTATTTT; CDR3aa: CASSLAGRGADTQYF
v_gene: TRBV28; d_gene: .; abundance: .; j_gene: TRBJ2-4; CDR3nt: TGTGCCAGCAGTTCAACACCGATCGGGGGAGGCAAAAACATTCAGTACTTC; CDR3aa: CASSSTPIGGGKNIQYF
v_gene: TRBV9; d_gene: TRBD1; abundance: .; j_gene: TRBJ1-1; CDR3nt: TGTGCCAGCAGCGACCGACAGGGACTAATGAACACTGAAGCTTTCTTT; CDR3aa: CASSDRQGLMNTEAFF
v_gene: TRBV2; d_gene: .; abundance: .; j_gene: TRBJ1-1; CDR3nt: TGTGCCAGCAGTGAAGAGGCGAACACTGAAGCTTTCTTT; CDR3aa: CASSEEANTEAFF
v_gene: TRBV15; d_gene: TRBD2; abundance: .; j_gene: TRBJ2-3; CDR3nt: TGTGCCACCAGCGGGAGACTAGCGGGAGGAGGGTCCCCAGGTCTGCCAGATACGCAGTATTTT; CDR3aa: CATSGRLAGGGSPGLPDTQYF
v_gene: TRBV10-1; d_gene: TRBD1; abundance: few; j_gene: TRBJ2-7; CDR3nt: TGCGCCAGCAGTGCCGGGACAGTTCTCGCCGAGCAGTACTTC; CDR3aa: CASSAGTVLAEQYF
v_gene: TRBV7-9; d_gene: TRBD1; abundance: .; j_gene: TRBJ2-2; CDR3nt: TGTGCCAGCAGCCCAGCATCCGGGACAGGCCACCGGGAGCTGTTTTTT; CDR3aa: CASSPASGTGHRELFF
v_gene: TRBV7-3; d_gene: TRBD1; abundance: once; j_gene: TRBJ1-1; CDR3nt: TGTGCCAGCAGCAAAACAGGGGCCACTGAAGCTTTCTTT; CDR3aa: CASSKTGATEAFF
v_gene: TRBV4-3; d_gene: .; abundance: .; j_gene: TRBJ1-1; CDR3nt: TGCGCCAGCAGCGCTCGGACGTCCCACCCTGAAGCTTTCTTT; CDR3aa: CASSARTSHPEAFF
v_gene: TRBV7-6; d_gene: .; abundance: once; j_gene: TRBJ2-7; CDR3nt: TGTGCCAGCAGCCTAGGGGGAGCCTCAGGGGACGAGCAGTACTTC; CDR3aa: CASSLGGASGDEQYF
v_gene: TRBV18; d_gene: .; abundance: once; j_gene: TRBJ2-3; CDR3nt: TGTGCCAGCACCGACAGAACAGATACGCAGTATTTT; CDR3aa: CASTDRTDTQYF
v_gene: TRBV27; d_gene: .; abundance: few; j_gene: TRBJ1-2; CDR3nt: TGTGCCAGCAGTTTGGAGGGGCCCTATGGCTACACCTTC; CDR3aa: CASSLEGPYGYTF
v_gene: TRBV11-2; d_gene: .; abundance: .; j_gene: TRBJ1-2; CDR3nt: TGTGCCAGCAGACTACAGCCCGGAGGCCCATATGGCTACACCTTC; CDR3aa: CASRLQPGGPYGYTF
v_gene: TRBV9; d_gene: .; abundance: .; j_gene: TRBJ2-5; CDR3nt: TGTGCCAGCAGCGTAGGTGGCAGGGCCCAAGAGACCCAGTACTTC; CDR3aa: CASSVGGRAQETQYF
v_gene: TRBV21-1; d_gene: .; abundance: few; j_gene: TRBJ2-3; CDR3nt: TGTGCCAGCAGCAAGAGGGTGACACGTAGCACAGATACGCAGTATTTT; CDR3aa: CASSKRVTRSTDTQYF
v_gene: TRBV5-4; d_gene: .; abundance: .; j_gene: TRBJ2-1; CDR3nt: TGTGCCAGCAGCCGCGGGCTAGCGTATGAGCAGTTCTTC; CDR3aa: CASSRGLAYEQFF
v_gene: TRBV5-6; d_gene: .; abundance: few; j_gene: TRBJ1-3; CDR3nt: TGTGCCAGCAAGGAGGGTCTCTCTGGAAACACCATATATTTT; CDR3aa: CASKEGLSGNTIYF
v_gene: TRBV7-9; d_gene: .; abundance: few; j_gene: TRBJ2-1; CDR3nt: TGTGCCAGCAGCCAGGGACTCCACTCCTACAATGAGCAGTTCTTC; CDR3aa: CASSQGLHSYNEQFF
v_gene: TRBV27; d_gene: .; abundance: .; j_gene: TRBJ1-1; CDR3nt: TGTGCCAGCAGTTTTAGACGCCTGAACACTGAAGCTTTCTTT; CDR3aa: CASSFRRLNTEAFF
v_gene: TRBV19; d_gene: TRBD2; abundance: .; j_gene: TRBJ2-1; CDR3nt: TGTGCCAGTAGTATAGTGCCTAGCGGGGGTAACAATGAGCAGTTCTTC; CDR3aa: CASSIVPSGGNNEQFF
v_gene: TRBV5-1; d_gene: TRBD1; abundance: .; j_gene: TRBJ2-6; CDR3nt: TGCGCCAGCAGCCGAACAGGGGTTGGGGCCAACGTCCTGACTTTC; CDR3aa: CASSRTGVGANVLTF
v_gene: TRBV4-2; d_gene: .; abundance: .; j_gene: TRBJ1-2; CDR3nt: TGTGCCAGCAGCCAAGAACGACATACTAACTATGGCTACACCTTC; CDR3aa: CASSQERHTNYGYTF
v_gene: TRBV4-3; d_gene: .; abundance: .; j_gene: TRBJ1-1; CDR3nt: TGCGCCAGCAGCCAAGGCCCCGGGCGAAGGACTGAAGCTTTCTTT; CDR3aa: CASSQGPGRRTEAFF
v_gene: TRBV27; d_gene: .; abundance: .; j_gene: TRBJ2-7; CDR3nt: TGTGCCAGCAGTTTATCGTCTCCCTCCGTCGGGCAGTACTTC; CDR3aa: CASSLSSPSVGQYF
v_gene: TRBV29-1; d_gene: TRBD2; abundance: .; j_gene: TRBJ2-5; CDR3nt: TGCAGCGGTACTAGCGGGAGAAACCAAGAGACCCAGTACTTC; CDR3aa: CSGTSGRNQETQYF
v_gene: TRBV28; d_gene: .; abundance: .; j_gene: TRBJ1-5; CDR3nt: TGTGCCAGCAGTGCCGAGACAGTTAGCAATCAGCCCCAGCATTTT; CDR3aa: CASSAETVSNQPQHF
v_gene: TRBV5-1; d_gene: .; abundance: few; j_gene: TRBJ2-7; CDR3nt: TGCGCCAGCAGCTTGGTTCCAGGGTCCTACGAGCAGTACTTC; CDR3aa: CASSLVPGSYEQYF
v_gene: TRBV30; d_gene: TRBD1; abundance: few; j_gene: TRBJ2-1; CDR3nt: TGTGCCTGCCTCCGGGACAGGGGGCGCGGGGAGCAGTTCTTC; CDR3aa: CACLRDRGRGEQFF
v_gene: TRBV19; d_gene: TRBD2; abundance: .; j_gene: TRBJ2-7; CDR3nt: TGTGCCAGTAGTATAGTAGGCCTCGGCACGGCGGGAGTATCCGAGCAGTACTTC; CDR3aa: CASSIVGLGTAGVSEQYF
v_gene: TRBV29-1; d_gene: TRBD2; abundance: .; j_gene: TRBJ2-1; CDR3nt: TGCAGCGGCACCACCCTGCGGGGGGTGTCCTACAATGAGCAGTTCTTC; CDR3aa: CSGTTLRGVSYNEQFF
v_gene: TRBV5-1; d_gene: .; abundance: .; j_gene: TRBJ2-1; CDR3nt: TGCGCCAGCAGCTTGGAACTGCTTAAAATCGATGAGCAGTTCTTC; CDR3aa: CASSLELLKIDEQFF
v_gene: TRBV7-3; d_gene: .; abundance: .; j_gene: TRBJ2-2; CDR3nt: TGTGCCAGCAGCTCTAGCCCCGCGAACACCGGGGAGCTGTTTTTT; CDR3aa: CASSSSPANTGELFF
v_gene: TRBV19; d_gene: .; abundance: .; j_gene: TRBJ2-5; CDR3nt: TGTGCCAGTCAGAGCGGTGACGAGACCCAGTACTTC; CDR3aa: CASQSGDETQYF
v_gene: TRBV29-1; d_gene: TRBD1; abundance: few; j_gene: TRBJ1-2; CDR3nt: TGCAGCGTTAGCGTCTTATTGGGGGACAGTACGGTGCTGGGAGGCTACACCTTC; CDR3aa: CSVSVLLGDSTVLGGYTF
v_gene: TRBV7-2; d_gene: .; abundance: medium-sized; j_gene: TRBJ1-4; CDR3nt: TGTGCCAGCAGCACAGAGGTGGGTGAAAAACTGTTTTTT; CDR3aa: CASSTEVGEKLFF
v_gene: TRBV9; d_gene: .; abundance: .; j_gene: TRBJ2-7; CDR3nt: TGTGTCAGCAGCGTATGGGGTACGGACGAGCAGTACTTC; CDR3aa: CVSSVWGTDEQYF
v_gene: TRBV13; d_gene: .; abundance: .; j_gene: TRBJ2-7; CDR3nt: TGTGCCAGCAGTGTAACAGGGTCTTGGTACGAGCAGTACTTC; CDR3aa: CASSVTGSWYEQYF
v_gene: TRBV7-9; d_gene: .; abundance: medium-sized; j_gene: TRBJ2-7; CDR3nt: TGTGCCAGCAGCCCACCCATTTACGAGCAGTACTTC; CDR3aa: CASSPPIYEQYF
v_gene: TRBV18; d_gene: TRBD2; abundance: few; j_gene: TRBJ2-1; CDR3nt: TGTGCCAGCTCACCCAGCGGGAGTCTGGCCAATGAGCAGTTCTTC; CDR3aa: CASSPSGSLANEQFF
v_gene: TRBV7-8; d_gene: .; abundance: few; j_gene: TRBJ2-2; CDR3nt: TGTGCCAGCAGCCCCGAACGACCACAATCCACCGGGGAGCTGTTTTTT; CDR3aa: CASSPERPQSTGELFF
v_gene: TRBV19; d_gene: TRBD2; abundance: medium-sized; j_gene: TRBJ2-1; CDR3nt: TGTGCCAGTAGGAAAACTAGCGGGGGTTACAATGAGCAGTTCTTC; CDR3aa: CASRKTSGGYNEQFF
v_gene: TRBV28; d_gene: TRBD1; abundance: few; j_gene: TRBJ2-7; CDR3nt: TGTGCCAGCAGCTCCGGGACAGAGAGCTACGAGCAGTACTTC; CDR3aa: CASSSGTESYEQYF
v_gene: TRBV6-1; d_gene: .; abundance: .; j_gene: TRBJ1-2; CDR3nt: TGTGCCAGCAGTGAAAAGTTTAGCCCTCCGCAAACCTTC; CDR3aa: CASSEKFSPPQTF
v_gene: TRBV29-1; d_gene: .; abundance: .; j_gene: TRBJ1-4; CDR3nt: TGCAGCGTTGGTGTACTGCGGGAAAAACTGTTTTTT; CDR3aa: CSVGVLREKLFF
v_gene: TRBV2; d_gene: .; abundance: .; j_gene: TRBJ1-4; CDR3nt: TGTGCCAGCAGTTTCGACAGACCGCAAACTAATGAAAAACTGTTTTTT; CDR3aa: CASSFDRPQTNEKLFF
v_gene: TRBV30; d_gene: .; abundance: .; j_gene: TRBJ1-6; CDR3nt: TGTGCCTGGAGTGTGAATAGGGCGGCTTATAATTCACCCCTCCACTTT; CDR3aa: CAWSVNRAAYNSPLHF
v_gene: TRBV7-9; d_gene: TRBD2; abundance: .; j_gene: TRBJ2-5; CDR3nt: TGTGCCAGCAGCTTAGAACGGGACTACTCTCCCACCGAGACCCAGTACTTC; CDR3aa: CASSLERDYSPTETQYF
v_gene: TRBV6-1; d_gene: .; abundance: .; j_gene: TRBJ2-1; CDR3nt: TGTGCCAGCAGTGCTACTAGGGCTGAGCAGTTCTTC; CDR3aa: CASSATRAEQFF
v_gene: TRBV6-5; d_gene: .; abundance: .; j_gene: TRBJ1-1; CDR3nt: TGTGCCAGCACTTACTATACTGAAGCTTTCTTT; CDR3aa: CASTYYTEAFF
v_gene: TRBV4-3; d_gene: .; abundance: .; j_gene: TRBJ1-2; CDR3nt: TGCGCCAGCAGCTTGTCACGACGTCGAAAGACCTATGGCTACACCTTC; CDR3aa: CASSLSRRRKTYGYTF
v_gene: TRBV2; d_gene: .; abundance: medium-sized; j_gene: TRBJ2-7; CDR3nt: TGTGCCAGCAGGGAACACACTACAGGGTGGGTCGAGCAGTACTTC; CDR3aa: CASREHTTGWVEQYF
v_gene: TRBV5-1; d_gene: .; abundance: once; j_gene: TRBJ1-1; CDR3nt: TGCGCCAGCAGCCCCCTCGGGGAGGAAGCTTTCTTT; CDR3aa: CASSPLGEEAFF